This entry describes one TCR beta chain. Germline assignment: CDR1 SEHNR and CDR2 FQNEAQ (reference sequence). V dropped 5 bases and J dropped 9 bases, with 11 bases sitting between them. The CDR3 is 12 amino acids. Measured with immunoSEQ multiplex PCR; TCRdb has only the in-frame clones, and not every one. The sample holds around 300,000 clones, over 85% seen once. This sample was included in a study of blood T cell repertoires in COVID-19. The clonotype originates from an older woman who had recovered from COVID-19. The sample taken for sequencing was PBMCs or T cells enriched from blood (not recorded which). V usage is TRBV7-9 and J usage is TRBJ2-1; maybe TRBD1 (5 bases). The CDR3 loop is CASSPPRGEQFF. CDR3 DNA sequence: TGTGCCAGCAGCCCCCCTAGGGGTGAGCAGTTCTTC.